This T cell receptor (beta chain) was sequenced during a study of T-cell memory formation after mild COVID-19. Across the study: Largely donor-specific sequence clusters came from a couple of donors.

This clonotype was seen more than once but under ten times. The target antigen is unknown. It was 5'RACE with constant-segment primers that produced the TCR alpha and TCR beta cDNA libraries, which carried sample barcodes and UMIs. TCRdb re-called the 5' RACE reads through MiXCR, storing one row per CDR3 protein. The sample shows fewer than 300,000 distinct CDR3 sequences, approximately 16% of them seen only once. Germline V gives CDR1 SGHRS, CDR2 YFSETQ. The V and J ends lost 0 bases and 4 bases respectively, with 9 bases between them. The CDR3 is made up of 14 amino acids. Overall study results and limits: From day 15 to 85, contracting clones were balanced between CD4 and CD8, whereas later expanders leaned toward CD4+. Contracting CD8+ clones were enriched in EMRA, CD4+ mainly in CM and EM.

The clonotype was recovered from a man between 18 and 29 years old who had mild COVID-19 (a few samples of this study predate the infection). Cell type and time point are not known. Sequenced: PBMCs or a T cell subset sorted from them (not recorded which). This chain connects TRBV5-1 to TRBJ2-3; the D is unclear. The CDR3 sequence is CASSLAPEADTQYF. As DNA, the CDR3 is TGCGCCAGCAGCTTGGCCCCGGAAGCAGATACGCAGTATTTT.